This entry is about one T cell receptor (beta chain). Its antigen is not known. Other DNA sequences in this specimen translate into the identical CDR3. The sample originates from a study of T cell responses to AZD1222 COVID-19 vaccine. Study outcomes and limitations: Repertoire sampling happened only post peak T cell response. Once two AZD1222 doses were given, Spike-specific TCR breadth and depth went up. Donors were mostly white British, more females; clonal diversity possibly underestimated. Epitopes outside B.1.351 and B.1.1.7 mutated regions reportedly drew nearly half of spike TCRs.

Profiled with immunoSEQ multiplex PCR; TCRdb holds only in-frame clones, not every one. The data show tens of thousands of clones, around 84% seen once. This clonotype originated in an adult in good health. The sample was peripheral blood, taken on day 0 of AZD1222 vaccination.

CDR3 residues: CASSAGGTGRSETQYF. In nucleotides, the CDR3 is TGTGCCAGCAGCGCTGGAGGGACAGGGAGATCAGAGACCCAGTACTTC. The chain links TRBV9 to TRBJ2-5; 9 positions match TRBD1. CDR1 and CDR2 (germline): SGDLS, YYNGEE. The CDR3 is 16 amino acids. Trimming at V came to 3 bases and at J to 4 bases, leaving 10 bases not matched to a gene.